Listed here are 24 T cell receptor beta chains from one sample, sequenced in a study of shared clonotypes between healthy human individuals. The table came from immunoSEQ multiplex PCR; TCRdb's copy has only in-frame clones and leaves some out. The repertoire holds roughly 720,000 clones, with around 90% as singletons. Sequencing was carried out using memory CD8+ T cells from PBMCs. Subset defined: CD45RO+ cells pooled with CCR7-negative TemRA cells. The receptor source for this set is a man younger than 35 in good health. Some clones in this sample may be carry-over from other donors' samples.

This clone has a single count. The chain combines TRBV28 with TRBJ2-1; 9 nucleotides line up with TRBD1. This CDR3 contains 17 residues. The V gene's germline CDR1 is MDHEN and CDR2 SYDVKM. Germline trimming cut 4 bases from V and 6 bases from J; bases unmatched to any gene: 13. The CDR3 bases are TGTGCCAGCAGTTCCAGGACAGGGGTGGGAGAGGGCAATGAGCAGTTCTTC. Protein: CASSSRTGVGEGNEQFF. Using reference TRBV28 and TRBJ2-1 for the parts outside the CDR3, the full variable domain is DVKVTQSSRYLVKRTGEKVFLECVQDMDHENMFWYRQDPGLGLRLIYFSYDVKMKEKGDIPEGYSVSREKKERFSLILESASTNQTSMYLCASSSRTGVGEGNEQFFGPGTRLTVL.

The chain links TRBV28 to TRBJ2-7, with D unclear. V was clipped by 3 bases and J by 0 bases, with 6 bases between them. The germline gives CDR1 MDHEN, CDR2 SYDVKM. The CDR3 loop spans 13 amino acids. CDR3 region: CASSFQASYEQYF. CDR3 in DNA: TGTGCCAGCAGTTTCCAGGCCTCCTACGAGCAGTACTTC.

This clone was seen once. The genes are TRBV18 and TRBJ2-1, with D possibly matching TRBD2 (5 bases). This CDR3 contains 16 residues. Germline CDR1 reads KGHSH; CDR2 reads LQKENI. V shed 1 base and J shed 4 bases, with 14 bases lying between them. The CDR3: CASSPLPVGSYNEQFF. DNA for the CDR3: TGTGCCAGCTCACCACTCCCCGTTGGGAGTTACAATGAGCAGTTCTTC.

The chain is built from TRBV7-8 and TRBJ1-1; maybe TRBD1 (5 bases). Germline V CDR1 and CDR2: SGHVS, FQNEAQ. This CDR3 spans 14 amino acids. Trimming removed 4 bases from V and 7 bases from J, with 16 bases in between. CDR3: CASSSPRGRHEAFF. For the CDR3, the DNA is TGTGCCAGCAGCTCACCTCGGGGACGACATGAAGCTTTCTTT.

The chain is built from TRBV4-3 and TRBJ1-2; D unclear. This CDR3 has 13 residues. Germline V gene sequence: CDR1 LGHNA, CDR2 YSLEER. Trimming cost V 1 base and J 2 bases, with 5 bases left between them. CDR3 sequence: CASSQGTNYGYTF. The DNA for the CDR3 is TGCGCCAGCAGCCAAGGCACAAACTATGGCTACACCTTC.

In this sample, this clone turned up once. The chain joins TRBV9 to TRBJ2-3; D gene uncertain. CDR1 is SGDLS, CDR2 YYNGEE, per germline. The CDR3 spans 14 residues. The V end lost 0 bases, the J end lost 4 bases, and 9 bases lay between the germline ends. The CDR3 DNA reads as TGTGCCAGCAGCGTAGGGGGTATACCAGATACGCAGTATTTT. The encoded protein is CASSVGGIPDTQYF.

The chain joins TRBV11-2 to TRBJ2-2, with D tentatively TRBD1 or TRBD2 (7 bases each). Between the trimmed V and J ends, which lost 3 bases and 1 base, there was a span of 15 bases. The germline CDR1 and CDR2 sequences are SGHAT and FQNNGV. CDR3 length: 17 residues. The CDR3 nucleotides are TGTGCCAGCAGCTTCCTCGGGGGGACAGAGAACACCGGGGAGCTGTTTTTT. Protein: CASSFLGGTENTGELFF.

The gene calls are TRBV5-6 and TRBJ1-1; D is perhaps TRBD1 (5 bases). Trimming left V 5 bases short and J 6 bases short, with 17 bases between. CDR3 length: 14 residues. Germline V CDR1 and CDR2: SGHDT, YYEEEE. In DNA, the CDR3 is TGTGCCAGCAGGCCCAGACAGATGAGGGCTGAAGCTTTCTTT. Residues: CASRPRQMRAEAFF.

This clone was observed a few times. V is TRBV6-6 and J is TRBJ1-1; 8 bases align to TRBD1. Germline values: CDR1 MNHNY, CDR2 SVGAGI (reference sequence). The trim removed 7 bases at V and 0 bases at J, leaving 7 bases unmatched. CDR3 length equals 15 residues. DNA of the CDR3: TGTGCCAGCATGCAGGGGGCTCGGATGAACACTGAAGCTTTCTTT. This codes for CASMQGARMNTEAFF.

The rearrangement uses TRBV6-6 and TRBJ1-2, with D possibly matching TRBD1 (6 bases). Trimming removed 6 bases at V and 10 bases at J, with 12 bases between. The CDR3 consists of 11 residues. CDR1 MNHNY and CDR2 SVGAGI come from the germline V gene (reference sequence). The CDR3: CASSLDSTYTF. The CDR3 DNA reads TGTGCCAGCAGCCTGGACAGTACCTACACCTTC.

The chain uses TRBV28 and TRBJ1-5; D perhaps matches TRBD1 (5 bases). The V end was cut by 5 bases, the J end by 5 bases, with 10 bases between. This CDR3 has 13 amino acids. Germline CDR1 and CDR2: MDHEN and SYDVKM. The CDR3 coding sequence is TGTGCCAGCAGTACAAGGGGCTATCAGCCCCAGCATTTT. Translation: CASSTRGYQPQHF.

In its sample, this clone was seen once. This chain links TRBV7-8 with TRBJ2-1; D tentatively reads TRBD1 or TRBD2 (5 bases each). The germline V and J ends were trimmed by 1 base and 4 bases, with 20 bases remaining between them. The CDR3 is made up of 18 amino acids. The germline V gene encodes CDR1 SGHVS and CDR2 FQNEAQ. The CDR3 loop reads CASSLGGSYPRGYNEQFF. The CDR3 nucleotides read TGTGCCAGCAGCTTAGGAGGGTCGTATCCTAGGGGTTACAATGAGCAGTTCTTC.

This clone has a single count. The rearrangement uses TRBV5-6 and TRBJ1-1; D unresolved. Looked up from germline, CDR1 is SGHDT and CDR2 is YYEEEE. Trimming took off 4 bases at V and 11 bases at J, with 24 bases between the two ends. The CDR3 totals 15 residues. Written as DNA, the CDR3 is TGTGCCAGCAGCCCGAGTCCGGACGGAAGAGAGGTCGCTTTCTTT. This gives the protein CASSPSPDGREVAFF.

The rearrangement joins TRBV7-9 to TRBJ2-7, with no clear D. CDR1 and CDR2 (germline): SEHNR, FQNEAQ (reference sequence). With 1 base removed from V and 7 bases from J, the gap between germline ends came to 8 bases. The CDR3 extends over 12 amino acids. CDR3 amino acids: CASSLGKGEQYF. CDR3 sequence (DNA): TGTGCCAGCAGCTTAGGGAAAGGAGAGCAGTACTTC. The whole variable domain, filled in from reference TRBV7-9 and TRBJ2-7, reads DTGVSQNPRHKITKRGQNVTFRCDPISEHNRLYWYRQTLGQGPEFLTYFQNEAQLEKSRLLSDRFSAERPKGSFSTLEIQRTEQGDSAMYLCASSLGKGEQYFGPGTRLTVT.

The V and J genes are TRBV4-1 and TRBJ2-7; D is uncertain. V was pared by 0 bases and J by 5 bases, with 11 bases between. The CDR3 is 14 residues long. Germline CDR1 reads MGHRA; CDR2 reads YSYEKL. As DNA, the CDR3 is TGCGCCAGCAGCCAAGATCGGGTCAAGGACGAGCAGTACTTC. This sequence encodes CASSQDRVKDEQYF.

The V call is TRBV7-8, the J call TRBJ2-3; D gene ambiguous. CDR3 size: 13 residues. Germline CDR1 reads SGHVS; CDR2 reads FQNEAQ. Deletions cut 2 bases from V and 9 bases from J, with 12 bases between. The CDR3 coding sequence is TGTGCCAGCAGCTTAAATCGGGTATCAACGCAGTATTTT. This translates into CASSLNRVSTQYF.

The rearrangement uses TRBV27 and TRBJ2-7, with D perhaps TRBD1 (5 bases). The CDR3 spans 19 residues. CDR1 and CDR2 (germline): MNHEY, SMNVEV (reference sequence). Trimming shortened V by 1 base and J by 2 bases, and 24 bases separated the two germline ends. CDR3 in amino acids: CASSLLTRAYSTRAYEQYF. CDR3 nucleotide sequence: TGTGCCAGCAGTTTATTAACACGGGCCTACTCCACCAGGGCCTACGAGCAGTACTTC.

This sequence joins TRBV6-1 and TRBJ1-5; 9 bases are shared with TRBD1. This CDR3 has 15 amino acids. V was clipped by 7 bases and J by 0 bases; unmatched bases: 4. CDR1 is MNHNS, CDR2 SASEGT, per germline. The CDR3: CASTQGAYSNQPQHF. CDR3 DNA sequence: TGTGCCAGCACACAGGGGGCTTATAGCAATCAGCCCCAGCATTTT.

The chain employs TRBV28 and TRBJ1-1; weak D call: TRBD1 (6 bases). Germline-derived CDR1 and CDR2 are MDHEN and SYDVKM. V was trimmed by 5 bases and J by 8 bases, leaving 18 bases between them. The CDR3 consists of 14 residues. The CDR3 spells CASSLRGQGTEAFF. The CDR3 nucleotides read TGTGCCAGCAGTCTACGCGGTCAGGGGACCGAAGCTTTCTTT.

The rearrangement links TRBV27 to TRBJ1-1; 7 bases map to TRBD1. The junction had 8 bases not matched to a gene; V was cut back by 7 bases and J by 0 bases. Germline lookup yields CDR1 MNHEY and CDR2 SMNVEV (reference sequence). The CDR3 is 15 residues long. The CDR3 sequence is CASTLPGQLNTEAFF. DNA for the CDR3: TGTGCCAGCACTCTACCGGGACAGTTGAACACTGAAGCTTTCTTT.

This chain joins TRBV4-1 and TRBJ2-5; 9 bases align to TRBD2. The CDR3 contains 17 residues. Germline V gene data show CDR1 as MGHRA and CDR2 as YSYEKL. J was trimmed by 4 bases and V by 4 bases; bases with no gene match: 13. CDR3 region: CASSLGGLAMGGETQYF. The DNA of the CDR3 is TGCGCCAGCAGCCTCGGCGGACTAGCGATGGGGGGAGAGACCCAGTACTTC.

V gene TRBV11-2 combines with J gene TRBJ2-1; possibly TRBD2 for D (6 bases). Trimming took off 5 bases at V and 5 bases at J, with 13 bases between the two ends. This CDR3 is built from 14 residues. The germline CDR1 and CDR2 sequences are SGHAT and FQNNGV. The CDR3 spells CASSERRLDNEQFF. The CDR3 DNA follows: TGTGCCAGCAGCGAAAGGAGACTAGACAATGAGCAGTTCTTC.

V usage is TRBV9 and J usage is TRBJ1-4; D is unclear. The germline CDR1 and CDR2 sequences are SGDLS and YYNGEE. Trimming removed 0 bases from V and 5 bases from J, with 11 bases in between. This CDR3 region has 15 residues. The CDR3 coding sequence is TGTGCCAGCAGCGTAGGATCAGGAGCCAATGAAAAACTGTTTTTT. Its protein is CASSVGSGANEKLFF.

The rearrangement uses TRBV29-1 and TRBJ1-2; 8 positions match TRBD1. The CDR3 spans 15 residues. With 5 bases clipped from V and 0 bases from J, the junction kept 8 bases outside the gene matches. Germline CDR1 is SQVTM and CDR2 is ANQGSEA. The CDR3 nucleotides are TGCAGCGTTACCGGGACAGGAGTAGCTAACTATGGCTACACCTTC. It codes for CSVTGTGVANYGYTF.